The rows below give T cell receptor beta chains drawn from one sample of a study of shared clonotypes between healthy human individuals. The data were produced by immunoSEQ multiplex PCR, yet TCRdb's version contains in-frame clones alone and is incomplete. The top ten clones hold about 0.39% of a sample with more than 2,000,000 clones, just over 90% of them seen once. The sequencing input was naive CD4+ T cells from PBMCs. The origin of the receptors is a man in his late teens or twenties in good health. Some clones in this sample may be carry-over from other donors' samples. CDR3s include the opening cysteine and the closing phenylalanine or tryptophan. A D gene is named only where the DNA matches it firmly. The size of a clone is reported for some rows only, either as once, few or many, or as a class for expanded clones.

d_call | j_call | clone_size | v_call | cdr3_nt | cdr3_aa
TRBD2 | TRBJ2-7 | NA | TRBV18 | TGTGCCAGCTCGGGGACGGGAGGCTACGAGCAGTACTTC | CASSGTGGYEQYF
NA | TRBJ2-2 | NA | TRBV5-4 | TGTGCCAGCAGCTTGGGAGCGGCCACCGGGGAGCTGTTTTTT | CASSLGAATGELFF
TRBD2 | TRBJ2-5 | NA | TRBV18 | TGTGCCAGCTCACCTTGGACTAGTCTGGAGACCCAGTACTTC | CASSPWTSLETQYF
TRBD1 | TRBJ2-2 | NA | TRBV6-1 | TGTGCCAGCAGTGAATCGGGACAGGGGGCTTACGGGGAGCTGTTTTTT | CASSESGQGAYGELFF
NA | TRBJ2-7 | NA | TRBV23-1 | TGCGCCAGCAGTCAATCGATTTTTGCCAGCTCCTACGAGCAGTACTTC | CASSQSIFASSYEQYF
NA | TRBJ2-3 | NA | TRBV7-8 | TGTGCCAGCAGCTTAGCGAGGAGGGAAACGCAGTATTTT | CASSLARRETQYF
NA | TRBJ2-4 | NA | TRBV28 | TGTGCCAGCAGTCCGCAAACAGTAGCCAAAAACATTCAGTACTTC | CASSPQTVAKNIQYF
NA | TRBJ2-3 | NA | TRBV5-1 | TGCGCCAGCAGCTTGGGACCTGGGGCTAGCGGCACAGATACGCAGTATTTT | CASSLGPGASGTDTQYF
NA | TRBJ1-1 | NA | TRBV7-6 | TGTGCCAGTCGGACAGACAACACTGAAGCTTTCTTT | CASRTDNTEAFF
TRBD1 | TRBJ1-2 | NA | TRBV2 | TGTGCCAGCAGTGGTGGGGACAGGGGGCATCGAGGCTACACCTTC | CASSGGDRGHRGYTF
NA | TRBJ1-2 | NA | TRBV18 | TGTGCCAGCTCACGGCAAGCGAGCCGCTATGGCTACACCTTC | CASSRQASRYGYTF
TRBD1 | TRBJ1-5 | NA | TRBV5-8 | TGTGCCAGCAGCTCCTGGACAGGGGGCGGTCAGCCCCAGCATTTT | CASSSWTGGGQPQHF
TRBD1 | TRBJ2-5 | NA | TRBV28 | TGTGCCAGCAGTTACGGGACAGGGCGTCCCGAGACCCAGTACTTC | CASSYGTGRPETQYF
TRBD1 | TRBJ2-7 | NA | TRBV28 | TGTGCCAGCAGTCCCCGGGACAGGCCTACGAGGGGGCAGTACTTC | CASSPRDRPTRGQYF
NA | TRBJ1-3 | NA | TRBV14 | TGTGCCAGCAGCCGAGGACGGAGGGGAAACACCATATATTTT | CASSRGRRGNTIYF
NA | TRBJ2-2 | NA | TRBV2 | TGTGCCAGCAGTGGGACAGCAGTTAACACCGGGGAGCTGTTTTTT | CASSGTAVNTGELFF
NA | TRBJ2-5 | NA | TRBV5-6 | TGTGCCAGCTCCTGGGGGGATGGGGAGACCCAGTACTTC | CASSWGDGETQYF
NA | TRBJ2-1 | NA | TRBV20-1 | TGCAGTGCTACCTCCTACAATGAGCAGTTCTTC | CSATSYNEQFF
NA | TRBJ2-7 | NA | TRBV29-1 | TGCAGCGTTGAAGGGGTCGGTAACTCCTACGAGCAGTACTTC | CSVEGVGNSYEQYF
NA | TRBJ1-6 | NA | TRBV5-4 | TGTGCCAGCAGCTTGGCAGGACCTGATTCACCCCTCCACTTT | CASSLAGPDSPLHF
TRBD2 | TRBJ2-7 | NA | TRBV27 | TGTGCCAGCAGTTTCCTCAGGGGACTAGCGGTCACCTACGAGCAGTACTTC | CASSFLRGLAVTYEQYF
NA | TRBJ1-2 | NA | TRBV18 | TGTGCCAGCTCGCCTTCGGGCGGGGGCCCCGGCTATGGCTACACCTTC | CASSPSGGGPGYGYTF
NA | TRBJ1-5 | NA | TRBV4-1 | TGCGCCAGCAGCCAGCAGCCTCTGGGGGCGCAGGGTTTTCAGCCCCAGCATTTT | CASSQQPLGAQGFQPQHF
NA | TRBJ1-1 | NA | TRBV29-1 | TGCAGCGTTGAGCTAGGACGGGGGAACACTGAAGCTTTCTTT | CSVELGRGNTEAFF
NA | TRBJ2-7 | NA | TRBV5-1 | TGCGCCAGCAGCTTTACCTACTCCTACGAGCAGTACTTC | CASSFTYSYEQYF
NA | TRBJ2-3 | NA | TRBV28 | TGTGCCAGCAGTTTAATGGGCAACACAGATACGCAGTATTTT | CASSLMGNTDTQYF
NA | TRBJ1-1 | NA | TRBV5-1 | TGCGCCAGCAGCTGGAGGGGGGCGGACACTGAAGCTTTCTTT | CASSWRGADTEAFF
NA | TRBJ2-7 | once | TRBV9 | TGTGCCAGCAGCGTTGCCTTCGGGTACGAGCAGTACTTC | CASSVAFGYEQYF
NA | TRBJ2-3 | NA | TRBV7-2 | TGTGCCAGCAGCTTTAGGGTAGGAACTCGCCCCCCGGGAGATACGCAGTATTTT | CASSFRVGTRPPGDTQYF
NA | TRBJ2-2 | NA | TRBV7-9 | TGTGCCAGCAGCTTCGTCGGGGAGCTGTTTTTT | CASSFVGELFF